Following are 19 T cell receptor beta chains from one sample sequenced in a study of T cell responses to AZD1222 COVID-19 vaccine. The table came from immunoSEQ multiplex PCR; TCRdb's copy has only in-frame clones and leaves some out. This sample has roughly 100,000 clones, with around 87% found just once. The input for sequencing was peripheral blood, taken on day 0 of AZD1222 vaccination. The origin of the receptors is an adult in good health.

The chain carries TRBV27 and TRBJ2-3; D not certain. V dropped 5 bases and J dropped 0 bases, with 18 bases sitting between them. The CDR3 runs to 17 residues. In germline, CDR1 is MNHEY, CDR2 SMNVEV (reference sequence). The CDR3 loop is CASSLNRPTSSTDTQYF. CDR3 DNA sequence: TGTGCCAGCAGTCTAAACCGACCCACCTCCAGCACAGATACGCAGTATTTT.

This clone is a singleton in its sample. The gene calls are TRBV6-5 and TRBJ1-4; TRBD1 agrees at 7 bases. Trimming removed 0 bases from V and 8 bases from J; junction bases left unmatched: 6. Germline V gene sequence: CDR1 MNHEY, CDR2 SVGAGI. This CDR3 spans 15 amino acids. In nucleotides, the CDR3 is TGTGCCAGCAGTTACTCTGGAGGGGGCGCGGAAAAACTGTTTTTT. The encoded protein is CASSYSGGGAEKLFF.

This sequence joins TRBV18 and TRBJ1-2; the D gene is possibly TRBD1 (6 bases). Trimming cost V 0 bases and J 8 bases, with 13 bases left between them. The CDR3 extends over 14 amino acids. Germline V gene lookup returns CDR1 KGHSH and CDR2 LQKENI. The CDR3 DNA reads as TGTGCCAGCTCACCACCTACAGGGCGTTGGGGCTACACCTTC. Translation gives CASSPPTGRWGYTF. Complete variable domain (other parts from reference TRBV18 and TRBJ1-2): NAGVMQNPRHLVRRRGQEARLRCSPMKGHSHVYWYRQLPEEGLKFMVYLQKENIIDESGMPKERFSAEFPKEGPSILRIQQVVRGDSAAYFCASSPPTGRWGYTFGSGTRLTVV.

The chain has TRBV5-1 and TRBJ2-1; no firm D call. The length of the CDR3 is 15 residues. Between the trimmed V and J ends, which lost 1 base and 0 bases, there was a span of 8 bases. Germline values: CDR1 SGHRS, CDR2 YFSETQ. The CDR3 region has the DNA TGCGCCAGCAGCTTGCGCTACCCCTCCTACAATGAGCAGTTCTTC. Translation: CASSLRYPSYNEQFF.

This chain uses TRBV7-2 with TRBJ1-1; maybe TRBD1 (5 bases). This CDR3 has 11 amino acids. Germline V CDR1 and CDR2: SGHTA, FQGNSA. Trimming took 7 bases from V and 5 from J, leaving 8 bases between them. The CDR3 DNA reads as TGTGCCAGCAAGGGGCAAACTGAAGCTTTCTTT. Translated: CASKGQTEAFF.

The DNA for the CDR3 is TGTGCCAGCAGCTTGGTTTTCGAGACCCAGTACTTC. Translated, it gives CASSLVFETQYF. The chain has TRBV5-8 and TRBJ2-5; D unclear. Germline V gene data show CDR1 as SGHTS and CDR2 as YDEGEE. The CDR3 contains 12 residues. V was clipped by 0 bases and J by 5 bases, with 5 bases between them.

J is TRBJ1-4 and V is TRBV4-3; tentative D call: TRBD1 (6 bases). In germline, CDR1 is LGHNA, CDR2 YSLEER. Trimming removed 0 bases at V and 2 bases at J, with 19 bases between. The CDR3 runs to 19 residues. The CDR3 region is CASSQESRQGLATNEKLFF. CDR3 sequence (DNA): TGCGCCAGCAGCCAAGAGAGTCGTCAGGGGCTAGCGACTAATGAAAAACTGTTTTTT.

V and J are TRBV6-5 and TRBJ2-2; D may correspond to TRBD1 or TRBD2 (5 bases each). The CDR3 contains 16 residues. Germline V CDR1 and CDR2: MNHEY, SVGAGI. V was clipped by 0 bases and J by 3 bases, with 11 bases between them. The CDR3 nucleotides read TGTGCCAGCAGTTACTCGCACAGGCGGGACACCGGGGAGCTGTTTTTT. Translating it yields CASSYSHRRDTGELFF.

A single count supports this clone. The V gene is TRBV6-2 or TRBV6-3, the J gene TRBJ1-1; 8 bases map to TRBD1. The CDR3 covers 16 residues. Losses at the gene ends were 6 bases for V and 3 bases for J; bases not matched to a gene: 12. Germline values: CDR1 MNHEY, CDR2 SVGEGT. The CDR3 DNA follows: TGTGCCAGCAGCCCCACTCCACAGGGGGAGGACACTGAAGCTTTCTTT. This translates into CASSPTPQGEDTEAFF.

The rearrangement joins TRBV12-3 or TRBV12-4 to TRBJ1-2; no reliable D call. V lost 6 bases and J lost 7, with 12 bases in between. CDR3 length equals 12 residues. CDR3 protein: CASSRGPGGYTF. Written as DNA, the CDR3 is TGTGCCAGCAGCCGCGGACCTGGTGGCTACACCTTC.

The V and J genes are TRBV18 and TRBJ2-3; tentative D call: TRBD2 (6 bases). CDR3 size: 18 residues. Trimming cost V 3 bases and J 3 bases, with 22 bases left between them. From germline, CDR1 is KGHSH and CDR2 LQKENI. The CDR3 coding sequence is TGTGCCAGCTCACCTCCCTTGGGTATGGGGGGTTCTACAGATACGCAGTATTTT. It yields the protein CASSPPLGMGGSTDTQYF.

The V call is TRBV7-8, the J call TRBJ1-1; 10 bases are a match to TRBD1. Germline V gene sequence: CDR1 SGHVS, CDR2 FQNEAQ. CDR3 size: 16 residues. Trimming at V came to 3 bases and at J to 4 bases, leaving 8 bases not matched to a gene. CDR3 DNA sequence: TGTGCCAGCAGCTTGACAGGGGGCGCCCGAAGCACTGAAGCTTTCTTT. It translates to CASSLTGGARSTEAFF.

This chain joins TRBV11-3 and TRBJ2-1, with D hard to call. The germline CDR1 and CDR2 sequences are SGHNT and YENEEA. Trimming pared 2 bases from V and 0 bases from J, leaving 5 bases between. The CDR3 length is 14 residues. The CDR3 DNA reads TGTGCCAGCAGCTTACGCAGCTCCTACAATGAGCAGTTCTTC. The encoded protein is CASSLRSSYNEQFF.

The chain is built from TRBV19 and TRBJ1-1, with 7 bases matching TRBD1. Trimming at V came to 6 bases and at J to 6 bases, leaving 7 bases not matched to a gene. The germline CDR1 and CDR2 sequences are LNHDA and SQIVND (reference sequence). CDR3 length equals 13 residues. Here the CDR3 reads CASSRDSAAEAFF. In DNA form, the CDR3 reads TGTGCCAGTAGCCGGGACAGCGCCGCTGAAGCTTTCTTT.

The gene calls are TRBV5-1 and TRBJ2-5; D call uncertain. Trimming shortened V by 0 bases and J by 5 bases, and 11 bases separated the two germline ends. This CDR3 is built from 14 residues. Looked up from germline, CDR1 is SGHRS and CDR2 is YFSETQ. The CDR3 sequence: CASSLENYAETQYF. CDR3 DNA: TGCGCCAGCAGCTTGGAAAACTACGCGGAGACCCAGTACTTC.

The chain links TRBV5-1 to TRBJ1-2, with D hard to call. Germline V gene sequence: CDR1 SGHRS, CDR2 YFSETQ. The CDR3 runs 14 residues. V was cut by 0 bases and J by 5 bases, with 11 bases left in between. CDR3 nucleotides: TGCGCCAGCAGCTTGGGTTCAACAGATTATGGCTACACCTTC. As protein: CASSLGSTDYGYTF.

The chain couples TRBV11-2 to TRBJ1-1, with D possibly matching TRBD1 (5 bases). The germline CDR1 and CDR2 sequences are SGHAT and FQNNGV. The CDR3 consists of 17 residues. Trimming took off 3 bases at V and 3 bases at J, with 20 bases between the two ends. The CDR3 is CASSFGIGGLQDTEAFF. The CDR3 nucleotides are TGTGCCAGCAGCTTTGGTATCGGGGGACTACAGGACACTGAAGCTTTCTTT.

The gene calls are TRBV4-1 and TRBJ2-1; 10 nucleotides match TRBD2. The germline CDR1 and CDR2 sequences are MGHRA and YSYEKL. V shed 2 bases and J 5 bases; nucleotides not matched to a gene: 3. The CDR3 loop spans 15 amino acids. CDR3 in DNA: TGCGCCAGCAGCCAATGGACTAGCGGAAACAATGAGCAGTTCTTC. This gives the protein CASSQWTSGNNEQFF.

The J gene is TRBJ2-3, the V gene TRBV5-4; the match to TRBD2 covers 14 bases. The CDR3 is 16 amino acids. Germline V gene data show CDR1 as SGHNT and CDR2 as YYREEE (reference sequence). Germline trimming cut 4 bases from V and 2 bases from J; bases unmatched to any gene: 3. As DNA, the CDR3 is TGTGCCAGCAGCCGGGGACTAGCGGGAGTCACAGATACGCAGTATTTT. Its translation is CASSRGLAGVTDTQYF.